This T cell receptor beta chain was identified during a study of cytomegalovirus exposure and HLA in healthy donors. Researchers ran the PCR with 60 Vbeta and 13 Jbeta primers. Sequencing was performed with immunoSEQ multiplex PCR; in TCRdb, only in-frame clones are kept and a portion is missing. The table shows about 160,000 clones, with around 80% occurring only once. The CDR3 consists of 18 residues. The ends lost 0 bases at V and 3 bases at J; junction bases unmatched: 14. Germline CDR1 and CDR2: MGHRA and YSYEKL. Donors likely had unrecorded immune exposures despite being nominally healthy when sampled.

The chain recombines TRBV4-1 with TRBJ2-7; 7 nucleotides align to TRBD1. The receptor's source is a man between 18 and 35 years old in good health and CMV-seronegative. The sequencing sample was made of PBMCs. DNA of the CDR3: TGCGCCAGCAGCCAAGACCCGGGGACGGGACAGCTTTTCTACGAGCAGTACTTC. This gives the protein CASSQDPGTGQLFYEQYF.